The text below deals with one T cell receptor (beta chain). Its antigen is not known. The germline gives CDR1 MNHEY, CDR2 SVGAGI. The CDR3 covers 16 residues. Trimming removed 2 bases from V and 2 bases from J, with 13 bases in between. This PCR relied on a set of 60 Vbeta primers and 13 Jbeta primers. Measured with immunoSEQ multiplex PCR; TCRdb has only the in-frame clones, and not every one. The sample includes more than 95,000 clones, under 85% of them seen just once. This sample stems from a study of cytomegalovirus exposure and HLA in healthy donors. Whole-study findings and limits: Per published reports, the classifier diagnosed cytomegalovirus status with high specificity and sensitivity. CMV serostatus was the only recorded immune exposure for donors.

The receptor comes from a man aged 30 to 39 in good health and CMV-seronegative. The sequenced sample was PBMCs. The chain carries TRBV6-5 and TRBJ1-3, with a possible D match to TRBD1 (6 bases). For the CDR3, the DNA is TGTGCCAGCAGTTACCGACGGACAGTTACTGGAAACACCATATATTTT. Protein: CASSYRRTVTGNTIYF.